This TCR beta chain was observed in a study of shared clonotypes between healthy human individuals. Genomic DNA of each subset was evenly split across several immunoSEQ plates. Repertoires were generated with immunoSEQ multiplex PCR, while TCRdb's copy carries only in-frame clones and drops some. This sample has roughly 1,100,000 clones, with approximately 68% found just once. This TCR came from a man younger than 35 in good health. The sequenced sample consisted of memory CD4+ T cells sorted from blood. Documented subset: CD45RA-negative fraction.

CDR3 sequence (DNA): TGTGCCAGCAGCTCCGGACAGGGGGCATCGTCCGAGCAGTACTTC. Protein sequence: CASSSGQGASSEQYF. The genes are TRBV5-8 and TRBJ2-7, with TRBD1 identical over 11 bases. The CDR3 length is 15 residues. Germline lookup yields CDR1 SGHTS and CDR2 YDEGEE. With 3 bases clipped from V and 6 bases from J, the junction kept 8 bases outside the gene matches.